This T cell receptor beta chain was captured by sequencing in a study of CD8+ T cells in alopecia areata. Trimming cost V 2 bases and J 7 bases; bases outside gene matches: 11. Germline-derived CDR1 and CDR2 are LGHNA and YSLEER. This CDR3 region has 15 residues. Reverse transcription of extracted RNA yielded cDNA, which provided the sequencing template. Some clones are missing from TCRdb's copy, which holds only in-frame ones; the method was immunoSEQ multiplex PCR. The profile shows over 120,000 clones, roughly 64% of them singletons. This material consisted of CD4+ T cells sorted from blood, taken at week 0. The V call is TRBV4-3, the J call TRBJ2-7; 7 nucleotides align to TRBD1. The clonotype comes from a human donor with alopecia areata. CDR3: CASSQRTGAWEEQYF. The CDR3 coding sequence is TGCGCCAGCAGCCAACGGACAGGCGCGTGGGAGGAGCAGTACTTC.